These T cell receptor beta chains were read from a single sample in a study of graft-versus-host responses after intestinal transplantation. Here immunoSEQ multiplex PCR was the method, and the copy in TCRdb shows in-frame clones only, minus some. The sample holds some 13,000 clones, roughly four fifths seen once. Source: PBMCs, taken after intestinal transplantation. The receptors were gathered from a human patient who received an intestinal transplant, so some T cells may come from the graft donor. Each CDR3 is given with its conserved first and last residue. The order of the fields is clone size, V gene, D gene, J gene, CDR3 protein, CDR3 DNA. D genes are given only for firm matches. Clone size is given for some rows only: seen once, a few or many times, or a class if the clone is expanded.

few	TRBV28	TRBD1	TRBJ2-7	CASSFVAGQGYEQYF	TGTGCCAGCAGTTTTGTGGCGGGACAGGGCTACGAGCAGTACTTC
NA	TRBV2	TRBD2	TRBJ2-1	CASSQSGRSPYNEQFF	TGTGCCAGCAGTCAAAGCGGGAGAAGCCCCTACAATGAGCAGTTCTTC
NA	TRBV7-8	TRBD2	TRBJ2-7	CATSGSYEQYF	TGTGCGACTAGCGGCTCCTACGAGCAGTACTTC
NA	TRBV6-6	NA	TRBJ1-1	CASSLRKIEAFF	TGTGCCAGCAGCCTCAGGAAGATCGAAGCTTTCTTT
NA	TRBV6-5	TRBD1	TRBJ2-7	CASSRQGADYEQYF	TGTGCCAGCAGCAGACAGGGGGCTGACTACGAGCAGTACTTC
NA	TRBV29-1	NA	TRBJ2-7	CSVEQQGYEQYF	TGCAGCGTTGAACAGCAAGGATACGAGCAGTACTTC
NA	TRBV7-9	NA	TRBJ1-5	CASSLGGNNQPQHF	TGTGCCAGCAGCTTGGGGGGAAACAATCAGCCCCAGCATTTT
NA	TRBV18	TRBD1	TRBJ2-2	CASSPSRDRVGELFF	TGTGCCAGCTCACCTAGCCGGGACAGGGTCGGGGAGCTGTTTTTT
once	TRBV10-3	NA	TRBJ2-3	CAMSLTGTDTQYF	TGTGCCATGTCCCTAACGGGCACAGATACGCAGTATTTT
NA	TRBV7-2	NA	TRBJ2-3	CASSLGPRRADTQYF	TGTGCCAGCAGCTTAGGTCCTAGACGGGCAGATACGCAGTATTTT
NA	TRBV6-5	NA	TRBJ2-2	CASSYQGGGELFF	TGTGCCAGCAGTTACCAGGGAGGCGGGGAGCTGTTTTTT
once	TRBV7-9	NA	TRBJ1-1	CASSRIKENTEAFF	TGTGCCAGCAGCCGTATCAAGGAGAACACTGAAGCTTTCTTT
NA	TRBV4-2	NA	TRBJ1-6	CASSQDRGSRSPLHF	TGTGCCAGCAGCCAAGATCGGGGGTCTAGATCACCCCTCCACTTT
NA	TRBV15	TRBD1	TRBJ1-2	CATSRDRGPGYTF	TGTGCCACCAGCAGGGACAGGGGGCCTGGCTACACCTTC
NA	TRBV11-1	NA	TRBJ2-5	CASSQPGQETQYF	TGTGCCAGCAGCCAACCCGGCCAAGAGACCCAGTACTTC
NA	TRBV5-1	TRBD1	TRBJ1-5	CASSSAPTGGEQPQHF	TGCGCCAGCAGCTCCGCCCCGACAGGGGGTGAACAGCCCCAGCATTTT
NA	TRBV2	NA	TRBJ1-2	CASSEVDSRSGYTF	TGTGCCAGCAGTGAGGTAGACAGCCGGAGTGGCTACACCTTC
NA	TRBV29-1	NA	TRBJ2-5	CSARDPETQYF	TGCAGCGCTCGGGACCCGGAGACCCAGTACTTC
NA	TRBV6-5	NA	TRBJ1-6	CASGIIRDSPLHF	TGTGCCAGCGGAATAATTAGGGATTCACCCCTCCACTTT
few	TRBV6-4	NA	TRBJ2-2	CASSDRDTGELFF	TGTGCCAGCAGTGACAGGGACACCGGGGAGCTGTTTTTT
NA	TRBV5-1	NA	TRBJ1-1	CASSPYSGKNTEAFF	TGCGCCAGCAGCCCCTATTCCGGGAAGAACACTGAAGCTTTCTTT
NA	TRBV29-1	TRBD1	TRBJ2-7	CSVQGDYEQYF	TGCAGCGTCCAGGGGGACTACGAGCAGTACTTC
NA	TRBV2	NA	TRBJ2-7	CASGVWTVDSYEQYF	TGTGCCAGCGGGGTCTGGACAGTGGACTCCTACGAGCAGTACTTC
NA	TRBV13	NA	TRBJ1-1	CASSRTDGNTEAFF	TGTGCCAGCAGCAGGACAGATGGGAACACTGAAGCTTTCTTT
once	TRBV28	TRBD2	TRBJ2-7	CASRTPGLAGYEQYF	TGTGCCAGCAGAACTCCGGGACTAGCAGGCTACGAGCAGTACTTC
NA	TRBV27	TRBD2	TRBJ2-3	CASSSGLVGSTDTQYF	TGTGCCAGCAGTTCGGGACTAGTCGGATCCACAGATACGCAGTATTTT
NA	TRBV5-1	NA	TRBJ1-2	CASSLATDTGSNYGYTF	TGCGCCAGCAGCTTGGCCACTGACACCGGATCTAACTATGGCTACACCTTC
NA	TRBV28	TRBD1	TRBJ1-1	CASTPGGTVTEAFF	TGTGCCAGCACCCCAGGGGGGACAGTCACTGAAGCTTTCTTT
few	TRBV6-1	NA	TRBJ2-3	CASRDWAYTDTQYF	TGTGCCAGCAGAGACTGGGCCTACACAGATACGCAGTATTTT
NA	TRBV28	NA	TRBJ2-1	CASSLTGSYNEQFF	TGTGCCAGCAGTTTAACAGGATCCTACAATGAGCAGTTCTTC
once	TRBV9	NA	TRBJ1-1	CASSVVPGGGEAFF	TGTGCCAGCAGCGTAGTCCCAGGTGGCGGTGAAGCTTTCTTT
NA	TRBV6-5	NA	TRBJ1-6	CASSYGGANSPLHF	TGTGCCAGCAGTTACGGGGGGGCTAATTCACCCCTCCACTTT
NA	TRBV6-1	TRBD2	TRBJ2-1	CASSELAGVDEQFF	TGTGCCAGCAGTGAACTAGCGGGAGTGGATGAGCAGTTCTTC
NA	TRBV6-4	NA	TRBJ2-3	CASSDRGSTDTQYF	TGTGCCAGCAGTGACAGGGGGAGCACAGATACGCAGTATTTT
NA	TRBV19	NA	TRBJ2-3	CASNMRADTQYF	TGTGCCAGTAATATGCGCGCAGATACGCAGTATTTT
NA	TRBV29-1	NA	TRBJ2-5	CSVNLSRDWTQYF	TGCAGCGTCAACCTCTCCCGGGACTGGACCCAGTACTTC
NA	TRBV6-4	TRBD2	TRBJ2-3	CASSDEAGTADTQYF	TGTGCCAGCAGTGACGAAGCGGGAACGGCAGATACGCAGTATTTT
NA	TRBV18	NA	TRBJ1-4	CASSPQGGPNEKLFF	TGTGCCAGCTCACCGCAGGGAGGCCCTAATGAAAAACTGTTTTTT
NA	TRBV7-2	NA	TRBJ2-1	CASSLGFAAGSRSYNEQFF	TGTGCCAGCAGCTTAGGGTTCGCGGCCGGGAGCCGATCCTACAATGAGCAGTTCTTC
NA	TRBV6-5	NA	TRBJ1-1	CASSYSQNTEAFF	TGTGCCAGCAGTTACTCCCAGAACACTGAAGCTTTCTTT
NA	TRBV29-1	NA	TRBJ1-2	CSVDLGQTNYGYTF	TGCAGCGTTGATCTCGGACAGACTAACTATGGCTACACCTTC
few	TRBV4-2	NA	TRBJ1-1	CASSQVDLGTEAFF	TGTGCCAGCAGCCAAGTGGATCTGGGCACTGAAGCTTTCTTT
NA	TRBV19	TRBD1	TRBJ1-4	CASSITRGIDEKLFF	TGTGCCAGTAGTATCACCAGGGGGATAGATGAAAAACTGTTTTTT
once	TRBV7-6	TRBD2	TRBJ2-1	CASSQGLASPNEQFF	TGTGCCAGCAGCCAAGGACTAGCGAGCCCAAATGAGCAGTTCTTC
NA	TRBV4-1	NA	TRBJ1-3	CASSRLGGGENTIYF	TGCGCCAGCAGCCGCTTGGGGGGGGGCGAAAACACCATATATTTT
few	TRBV10-2	NA	TRBJ1-4	CASSQGQFVDEKLFF	TGCGCCAGCAGTCAAGGACAGTTTGTGGATGAAAAACTGTTTTTT
few	TRBV2	NA	TRBJ1-5	CASRRPTGNQPQHF	TGTGCCAGCAGACGGCCAACGGGCAATCAGCCCCAGCATTTT
NA	TRBV29-1	NA	TRBJ2-1	CSSNALGSNNEQFF	TGCAGCTCAAACGCCCTAGGCTCAAACAATGAGCAGTTCTTC
NA	TRBV7-2	TRBD2	TRBJ2-7	CASSLISHWGLARVEQYF	TGTGCCAGCAGCTTAATCTCCCATTGGGGACTAGCAAGGGTCGAGCAGTACTTC
NA	TRBV5-1	NA	TRBJ2-7	CASRGGTASYEQYF	TGCGCCAGCAGGGGCGGGACAGCCTCCTACGAGCAGTACTTC
NA	TRBV7-8	NA	TRBJ1-2	CASSLAPGRNNYGYTF	TGTGCCAGCAGCTTAGCGCCGGGACGGAATAACTATGGCTACACCTTC
NA	TRBV21-1	NA	TRBJ2-5	CASSKTGAWFQETQYF	TGTGCCAGCAGCAAAACAGGGGCTTGGTTCCAAGAGACCCAGTACTTC
NA	TRBV7-6	TRBD2	TRBJ2-1	CASSFLAGPANEQFF	TGTGCCAGCAGCTTCCTAGCGGGCCCGGCCAATGAGCAGTTCTTC
NA	TRBV7-3	TRBD2	TRBJ2-2	CASSLTSKQLAGVGELFF	TGTGCCAGCAGCTTAACGTCAAAGCAGCTAGCGGGAGTAGGGGAGCTGTTTTTT
once	TRBV2	NA	TRBJ2-1	CASSPSGTPLSMFF	TGTGCCAGCAGCCCTTCCGGGACTCCTCTTTCGATGTTCTTC
NA	TRBV5-1	TRBD1	TRBJ2-7	CASSLGTGTGYSYEQYF	TGCGCCAGCAGCTTGGGGACCGGGACAGGGTACTCCTACGAGCAGTACTTC
NA	TRBV6-1	TRBD1	TRBJ2-2	CASGQGDTGELFF	TGTGCCAGCGGACAGGGGGACACCGGGGAGCTGTTTTTT
NA	TRBV27	TRBD2	TRBJ2-1	CASSLWASGGNNEQFF	TGTGCCAGCAGTTTATGGGCTAGCGGGGGGAACAATGAGCAGTTCTTC